These 20 T cell receptor beta chains were sequenced from one sample in a study of cytomegalovirus exposure and HLA in healthy donors. Primers included in the PCR were 60 Vbeta and 13 Jbeta primers. The method was immunoSEQ multiplex PCR; TCRdb's version includes in-frame clones alone and lacks a portion of them. The sample lists roughly 150,000 clones; about 78% were seen once. The sample taken for sequencing was PBMCs. The receptors were gathered from a male donor in good health and CMV-seronegative.

The chain uses TRBV7-9 and TRBJ1-3; TRBD1 agrees at 7 bases. The CDR3 loop spans 19 amino acids. V trimming: 7 bases; J trimming: 0 bases; junction bases outside the gene matches: 18. From germline, CDR1 is SEHNR and CDR2 FQNEAQ (reference sequence). CDR3 residues: CASKILEAEDRLSGNTIYF. CDR3 nucleotide sequence: TGTGCCAGCAAGATCCTTGAGGCCGAGGACAGGCTCTCTGGAAACACCATATATTTT. The variable domain in full, completed from reference TRBV7-9 and TRBJ1-3, reads DTGVSQNPRHKITKRGQNVTFRCDPISEHNRLYWYRQTLGQGPEFLTYFQNEAQLEKSRLLSDRFSAERPKGSFSTLEIQRTEQGDSAMYLCASKILEAEDRLSGNTIYFGEGSWLTVV.

This rearrangement joins TRBV7-9 to TRBJ2-7, with 11 bases fitting TRBD2. The V gene's germline CDR1 is SEHNR and CDR2 FQNEAQ (reference sequence). The CDR3 loop spans 14 amino acids. Trimming took 4 bases from V and 5 from J; bases not matched to a gene: 4. The CDR3 region is CASSSSGRTDEQYF. The CDR3 DNA is TGTGCCAGCAGCTCTAGCGGGAGGACCGACGAGCAGTACTTC.

The chain employs TRBV2 and TRBJ1-4; D is uncertain. Germline V lookup: CDR1 SNHLY, CDR2 FYNNEI. With 7 bases removed from V and 4 bases from J, the gap between germline ends came to 10 bases. This CDR3 is built from 13 residues. The CDR3 DNA follows: TGTGCCAGCATGCTCAGGATTAATGAAAAACTGTTTTTT. It encodes CASMLRINEKLFF. Complete variable domain (other parts from reference TRBV2 and TRBJ1-4): EPEVTQTPSHQVTQMGQEVILRCVPISNHLYFYWYRQILGQKVEFLVSFYNNEISEKSEIFDDQFSVERPDGSNFTLKIRSTKLEDSAMYFCASMLRINEKLFFGSGTQLSVL.

The chain couples TRBV10-1 to TRBJ2-7; 11 bases agree with TRBD2. This CDR3 contains 16 residues. The germline V gene encodes CDR1 WNHNN and CDR2 SYGVQD (reference sequence). J gave up 6 bases and V 6 bases, and 13 bases lay outside the gene matches. CDR3 region: CASSATLSGREVEQYF. As DNA, the CDR3 is TGCGCCAGCAGCGCAACCCTTAGCGGGAGGGAGGTCGAGCAGTACTTC.

The chain is built from TRBV2 and TRBJ2-5, with TRBD1 identical over 9 bases. Trimming cost V 5 bases and J 3 bases; bases outside gene matches: 10. The CDR3 extends over 16 amino acids. Germline CDR1 and CDR2: SNHLY and FYNNEI. Here the CDR3 reads CASSFTGGDGKETQYF. The CDR3 nucleotides read TGTGCCAGCAGTTTTACAGGGGGCGACGGGAAAGAGACCCAGTACTTC.

This chain uses TRBV15 with TRBJ2-7; unclear D gene. Per germline, CDR1 LNHNV and CDR2 YYDKDF (reference sequence). V was shortened by 0 bases and J by 2 bases, with 14 bases between the two germline ends. The CDR3 runs to 16 residues. Here the CDR3 reads CATSRDGANLPYEQYF. CDR3 sequence (DNA): TGTGCCACCAGCAGAGATGGAGCGAACCTTCCCTACGAGCAGTACTTC.

A few counts support this clone. The rearrangement joins TRBV2 to TRBJ1-4, with D possibly matching TRBD1 (6 bases). Germline values: CDR1 SNHLY, CDR2 FYNNEI. V was clipped by 4 bases and J by 3 bases, with 15 bases between them. The CDR3 covers 16 residues. CDR3 region: CASSVVPDRSNEKLFF. CDR3 sequence (DNA): TGTGCCAGCAGTGTTGTCCCGGACAGATCTAATGAAAAACTGTTTTTT.

V gene TRBV4-1 combines with J gene TRBJ1-3; unclear D gene. Germline lookup yields CDR1 MGHRA and CDR2 YSYEKL. There are 15 residues in the CDR3. Between the trimmed V and J ends, which lost 1 base and 0 bases, there was a span of 7 bases. Here the CDR3 reads CASSQVPRSGNTIYF. CDR3 sequence (DNA): TGCGCCAGCAGCCAAGTCCCCCGCTCTGGAAACACCATATATTTT.

About this clone itself: Other DNA sequences in this specimen translate into the identical CDR3. The chain employs TRBV6-5 and TRBJ1-1; D remains ambiguous. The CDR3 is 14 residues long. The V gene lost 0 bases and the J gene lost 2 bases, with 7 bases spanning the gap. Per the germline V gene, CDR1 is MNHEY and CDR2 is SVGAGI. The CDR3 bases are TGTGCCAGCAGTTACTCGCGACTAAACACTGAAGCTTTCTTT. Its translation is CASSYSRLNTEAFF.

The chain carries TRBV29-1 and TRBJ2-5; D remains ambiguous. Trimming pared 7 bases from V and 3 bases from J, leaving 9 bases between. The CDR3 runs to 11 residues. The V gene's germline CDR1 is SQVTM and CDR2 ANQGSEA. The CDR3 coding sequence is TGCAGCGCGAACAGAGAAGAGACCCAGTACTTC. This gives the protein CSANREETQYF.

The chain recombines TRBV6-5 with TRBJ1-2; the match to TRBD1 covers 9 bases. The trim removed 6 bases at V and 4 bases at J, leaving 0 bases unmatched. The CDR3 has 12 residues. The V gene's germline CDR1 is MNHEY and CDR2 SVGAGI. For the CDR3, the DNA is TGTGCCAGCAGACAGGGGGCCTATGGCTACACCTTC. This encodes CASRQGAYGYTF.

This sequence joins TRBV4-3 and TRBJ2-7; D uncertain. CDR1 and CDR2 (germline): LGHNA, YSLEER. Trimming removed 3 bases from V and 2 bases from J, with 11 bases in between. The CDR3 totals 14 residues. The CDR3 DNA sequence: TGCGCCAGCAGCCATGATGCAGAAACCTACGAGCAGTACTTC. This encodes CASSHDAETYEQYF.

The chain carries TRBV19 and TRBJ2-6; TRBD1 matches 7 bases. Losses at the gene ends were 3 bases for V and 2 bases for J; bases not matched to a gene: 7. The germline gives CDR1 LNHDA, CDR2 SQIVND (reference sequence). The CDR3 length is 17 residues. The chain's CDR3 is CASSIKARGTGANVLTF. CDR3 coding DNA: TGTGCCAGTAGTATTAAGGCCAGGGGGACTGGGGCCAACGTCCTGACTTTC.

The chain couples TRBV11-2 to TRBJ1-2; no clear D gene. The germline gives CDR1 SGHAT, CDR2 FQNNGV. The V gene lost 5 bases and the J gene lost 5 bases, with 9 bases spanning the gap. The CDR3 is made up of 12 amino acids. CDR3 residues: CASSGEGYGYTF. Written as DNA, the CDR3 is TGTGCCAGCAGCGGGGAGGGTTATGGCTACACCTTC.

The rearrangement links TRBV29-1 to TRBJ2-7; D gene unclear. V gave up 5 bases and J gave up 1 base, with 9 bases separating them. This CDR3 is built from 12 residues. Germline CDR1 and CDR2: SQVTM and ANQGSEA. The CDR3 spells CSVTSSSYEQYF. The DNA for the CDR3 is TGCAGCGTTACATCGTCTTCCTACGAGCAGTACTTC.

The V call is TRBV5-6, the J call TRBJ1-1; D ambiguous. With 0 bases removed from V and 4 bases from J, the gap between germline ends came to 10 bases. There are 14 residues in the CDR3. The germline V gene has CDR1 SGHDT and CDR2 YYEEEE. The CDR3 here is CASSLGVGVTEAFF. The DNA of the CDR3 is TGTGCCAGCAGCTTGGGGGTCGGGGTCACTGAAGCTTTCTTT.

This clone appeared a single time. The genes are TRBV18 and TRBJ2-1; TRBD2 aligns across 10 bases. This CDR3 comprises 17 residues. The trim removed 0 bases at V and 4 bases at J, leaving 6 bases unmatched. Germline V CDR1 and CDR2: KGHSH, LQKENI. The CDR3 nucleotides are TGTGCCAGCTCACCACCGATGTCTAGCGGGGGTTACAATGAGCAGTTCTTC. Its translation is CASSPPMSSGGYNEQFF. The whole variable domain, remainder taken from reference TRBV18 and TRBJ2-1, is NAGVMQNPRHLVRRRGQEARLRCSPMKGHSHVYWYRQLPEEGLKFMVYLQKENIIDESGMPKERFSAEFPKEGPSILRIQQVVRGDSAAYFCASSPPMSSGGYNEQFFGPGTRLTVL.

This clone was counted a few times. The genes are TRBV28 and TRBJ2-2; 11 bases are shared with TRBD2. The CDR3 has 21 amino acids. V gave up 6 bases and J gave up 6 bases; unmatched junction bases: 24. Germline V gene sequence: CDR1 MDHEN, CDR2 SYDVKM. The CDR3 DNA follows: TGTGCCAGCAGACCTGCCGGTTTACAGGGGGCCTTAGCGGGAGGGTCCGGGGAGCTGTTTTTT. This encodes CASRPAGLQGALAGGSGELFF.

This chain joins TRBV15 and TRBJ1-1, with D perhaps TRBD1 (5 bases). With 1 base removed from V and 1 base from J, the gap between germline ends came to 10 bases. CDR1 and CDR2 (germline): LNHNV, YYDKDF (reference sequence). CDR3 length equals 15 residues. CDR3 protein: CATSRASGQNTEAFF. In DNA form, the CDR3 reads TGTGCCACCAGCAGAGCTTCAGGACAGAACACTGAAGCTTTCTTT. The variable domain in full, completed from reference TRBV15 and TRBJ1-1, reads DAMVIQNPRYQVTQFGKPVTLSCSQTLNHNVMYWYQQKSSQAPKLLFHYYDKDFNNEADTPDNFQSRRPNTSFCFLDIRSPGLGDTAMYLCATSRASGQNTEAFFGQGTRLTVV.

The V call is TRBV7-2, the J call TRBJ1-1, with D possibly being TRBD1 (5 bases). The CDR3 contains 13 residues. The germline gives CDR1 SGHTA, CDR2 FQGNSA. The ends were cut back, 2 bases at V and 5 bases at J, with 9 bases in the middle. CDR3: CASSLKRGTEAFF. CDR3 in DNA: TGTGCCAGCAGCTTAAAAAGGGGAACTGAAGCTTTCTTT.